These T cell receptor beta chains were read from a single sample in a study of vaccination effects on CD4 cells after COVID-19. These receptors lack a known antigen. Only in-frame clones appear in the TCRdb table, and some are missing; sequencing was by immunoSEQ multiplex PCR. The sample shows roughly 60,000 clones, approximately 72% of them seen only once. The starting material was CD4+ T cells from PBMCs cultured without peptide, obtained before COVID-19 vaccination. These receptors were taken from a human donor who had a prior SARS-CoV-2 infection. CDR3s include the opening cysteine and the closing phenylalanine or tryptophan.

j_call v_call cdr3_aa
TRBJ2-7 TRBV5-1 CASRLQMNYEQYF
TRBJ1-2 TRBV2 CASSDIFGQGRNGYTF
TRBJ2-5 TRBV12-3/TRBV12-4 CASSRTTQETQYF
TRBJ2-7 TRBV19 CASSPTSGGQQYF
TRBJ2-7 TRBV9 CASSKRGTSGRFGDEQYF
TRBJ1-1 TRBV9 CASSPSPQQGNTEAFF
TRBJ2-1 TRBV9 CASSVVPGGISSYNEQFF
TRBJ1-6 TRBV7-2 CASSSDGRQLPLHF
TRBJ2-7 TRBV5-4 CASSWPGQGRTYEQYF
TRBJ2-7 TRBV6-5 CASSWAYEQYF
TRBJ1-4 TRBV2 CASKGSLGDEKLFF
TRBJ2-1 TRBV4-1 CASSQGIAGGSNEQFF
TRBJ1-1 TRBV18 CASSPQAAGTGTLGSPEAFF
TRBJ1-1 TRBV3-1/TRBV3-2 CASSQRGGSETEAFF
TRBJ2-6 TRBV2 CASRTDLSGANVLTF
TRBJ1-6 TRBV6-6 CASSLDTGKATPLHF
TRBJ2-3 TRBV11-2 CASSLGRRTSTDTQYF
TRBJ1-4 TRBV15 CATSKGETLANEKLFF
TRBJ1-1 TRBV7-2 CASSLATTAGTEAFF
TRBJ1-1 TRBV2 CASSEDRGRITEAFF
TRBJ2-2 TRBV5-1 CASSLGGLNTGELFF
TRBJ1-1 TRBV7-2 CASSVGRAEVTEAFF
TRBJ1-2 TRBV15 CATSTRRPLANYGYTF
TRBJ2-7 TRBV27 CASSFIQSSYEQYF
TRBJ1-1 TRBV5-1 CASSFDPVNTEAFF
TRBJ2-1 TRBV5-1 CASSFPTGGGNEQFF
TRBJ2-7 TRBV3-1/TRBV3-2 CASSQDRGLARYEQYF
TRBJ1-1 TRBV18 CASSPSQEGGGRTEAFF
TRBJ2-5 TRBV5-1 CASSGSGGQETQYF
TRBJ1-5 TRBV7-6 CASSLAATVNQPQHF
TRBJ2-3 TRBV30 CAWSITDTQYF
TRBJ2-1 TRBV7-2 CASSLTRPSSYNEQFF
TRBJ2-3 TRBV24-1 CATSLGGQGSTDTQYF
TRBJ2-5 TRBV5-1 CASSSTDGQETQYF
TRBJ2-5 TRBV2 CASSVLVGREETQYF
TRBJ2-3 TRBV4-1 CASSPYSGISTDTQYF
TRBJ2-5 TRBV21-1 CASSGDVRETQYF
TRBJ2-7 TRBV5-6 CASSLTGGFSYEQYF
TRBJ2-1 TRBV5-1 CASSLNPRQHEQFF
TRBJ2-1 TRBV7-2 CASSLVGSGDNEQFF
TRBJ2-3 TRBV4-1 CASSQEAAPSTDTQYF
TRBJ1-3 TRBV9 CASSVATQVHSGNTIYF
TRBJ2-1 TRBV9 CASSVVGMSEQFF
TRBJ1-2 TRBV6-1 CASSDMSIGDYGYTF
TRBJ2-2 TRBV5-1 CASSGASGANTGELFF
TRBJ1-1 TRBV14 CASSPRGTANTEAFF
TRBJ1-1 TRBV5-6 CASSLIGEGTEAFF
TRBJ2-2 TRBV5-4 CASTRGLAGVEGELFF
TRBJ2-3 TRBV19 CASRDRVRGNTDTQYF
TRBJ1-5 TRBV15 CATSRGTRNQPQHF
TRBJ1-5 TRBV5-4 CASSLDRGRVQPQHF
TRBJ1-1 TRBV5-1 CASSLRAGNTEAFF
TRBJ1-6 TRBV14 CASSQGLQNSPLHF
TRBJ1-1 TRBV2 CASSEEGSITEAFF